The present T cell receptor (beta chain) was sequenced within a study of cytomegalovirus exposure and HLA in healthy donors. The sample holds one count of this clone. Its specificity is not known. This CDR3 has 15 residues. After removal of 6 bases from V and 3 bases from J, the junction contained 5 bases not matched to a gene. Per the germline V gene, CDR1 is LGHNA and CDR2 is YNFKEQ. The PCR ran on 60 Vbeta and 13 Jbeta primers. Data came from immunoSEQ multiplex PCR; TCRdb stores just in-frame clones and leaves some out. The table lists roughly 150,000 clones, roughly four fifths of them singletons. Study results and caveats: Among immune exposure information, only CMV serostatus was available. Testing in vitro showed a few CMV-associated chains specific for CMV antigens. Cytomegalovirus association was listed for 164 TCR beta chains.

There were likely unrecorded immune exposures, though donors were nominally healthy when sampled. The chain carries TRBV4-2 and TRBJ2-3; 11 bases map to TRBD2. The receptor's source is a male donor in good health and CMV-seronegative. The source material was PBMCs. CDR3 in DNA: TGTGCCAGCAGACTAGCGGGAGCAGCTACAGATACGCAGTATTTT. This encodes CASRLAGAATDTQYF.